The 5 T cell receptor beta chains below were found in one sample sequenced in a study of cytomegalovirus exposure and HLA in healthy donors. Some clones are missing from TCRdb's copy, which holds only in-frame ones; the method was immunoSEQ multiplex PCR. The sample records a few hundred thousand clones, just over 90% being singletons. The sample comprised PBMCs. The receptors shown here come from a woman aged 18-35 years in good health and CMV-seronegative.

The V and J genes are TRBV7-8 and TRBJ2-6; weak D call: TRBD2 (6 bases). V shed 7 bases and J shed 4 bases, with 23 bases lying between them. CDR1 SGHVS and CDR2 FQNEAQ come from the germline V gene. This CDR3 has 18 amino acids. In DNA form, the CDR3 reads TGTGCCAGCACCCTACTAGCCTGGCCGTCTGGCGGGGCCAACGTCCTGACTTTC. It specifies CASTLLAWPSGGANVLTF.

A single count supports this clone. This chain links TRBV19 with TRBJ2-1; the match to TRBD1 covers 7 bases. The CDR3 loop spans 17 amino acids. Germline CDR1 LNHDA, CDR2 SQIVND (reference sequence). The V segment lost 5 bases and the J segment 0 bases; nucleotides outside the gene matches: 10. The CDR3 region is CASSPPGGRRSYNEQFF. CDR3 DNA: TGTGCCAGTAGTCCTCCAGGGGGACGGCGCTCCTACAATGAGCAGTTCTTC.

The rearrangement uses TRBV5-6 and TRBJ1-2, with 7 bases lining up with TRBD1. The CDR3 has 14 residues. With 4 bases clipped from V and 1 base from J, the junction kept 4 bases outside the gene matches. Per germline, CDR1 SGHDT and CDR2 YYEEEE. The CDR3 reads CASSPGQLNYGYTF. The CDR3 DNA reads as TGTGCCAGCAGCCCGGGACAGCTTAACTATGGCTACACCTTC.

This rearrangement joins TRBV19 to TRBJ2-7; the match to TRBD1 covers 8 bases. The CDR3 runs to 15 residues. Per the germline V gene, CDR1 is LNHDA and CDR2 is SQIVND (reference sequence). The junction had 14 bases not matched to a gene; V was cut back by 6 bases and J by 7 bases. The CDR3 region has the DNA TGTGCCAGTAGCTCCGGACAGGGCCTTCAGGGGGAGCAGTACTTC. Its translation: CASSSGQGLQGEQYF.

This chain joins TRBV15 and TRBJ2-5; 9 bases map to TRBD1. V lost 1 base and J lost 4; bases outside the gene matches: 13. The CDR3 covers 18 residues. The germline gives CDR1 LNHNV, CDR2 YYDKDF (reference sequence). DNA of the CDR3: TGTGCCACCAGCAGAGTGGGGGTGAGGACAGGGGCCGGAGAGACCCAGTACTTC. Its protein is CATSRVGVRTGAGETQYF.